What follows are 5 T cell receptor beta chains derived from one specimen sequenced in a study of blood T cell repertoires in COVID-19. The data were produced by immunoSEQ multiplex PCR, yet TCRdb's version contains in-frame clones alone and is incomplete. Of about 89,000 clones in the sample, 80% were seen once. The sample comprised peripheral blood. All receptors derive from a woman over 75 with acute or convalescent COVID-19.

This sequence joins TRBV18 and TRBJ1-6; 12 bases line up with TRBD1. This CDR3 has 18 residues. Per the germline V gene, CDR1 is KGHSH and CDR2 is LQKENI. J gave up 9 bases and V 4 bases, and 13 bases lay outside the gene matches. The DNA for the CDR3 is TGTGCCAGCTCACGACAAATGGGGACAGGGGGCAATACTTCACCCCTCCACTTT. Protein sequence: CASSRQMGTGGNTSPLHF.

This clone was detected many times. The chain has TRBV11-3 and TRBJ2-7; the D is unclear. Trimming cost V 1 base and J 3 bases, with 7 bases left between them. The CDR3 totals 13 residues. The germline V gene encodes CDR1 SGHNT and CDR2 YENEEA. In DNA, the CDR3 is TGTGCCAGCAGCTTAGGACAAAACTACGAGCAGTACTTC. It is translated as CASSLGQNYEQYF.

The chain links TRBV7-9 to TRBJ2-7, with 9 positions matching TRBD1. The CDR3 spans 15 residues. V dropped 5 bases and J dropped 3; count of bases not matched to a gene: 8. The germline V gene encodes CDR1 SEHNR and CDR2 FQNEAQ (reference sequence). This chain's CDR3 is CASSRQGGTFYEQYF. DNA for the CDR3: TGTGCCAGCAGCCGACAGGGGGGAACATTCTACGAGCAGTACTTC.

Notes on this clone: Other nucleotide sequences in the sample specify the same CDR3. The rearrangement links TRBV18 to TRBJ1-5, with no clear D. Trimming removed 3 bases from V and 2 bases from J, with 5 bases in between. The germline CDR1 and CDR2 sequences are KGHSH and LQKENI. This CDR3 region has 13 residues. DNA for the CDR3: TGTGCCAGCTCACCGGCCGGCAATCAGCCCCAGCATTTT. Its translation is CASSPAGNQPQHF.

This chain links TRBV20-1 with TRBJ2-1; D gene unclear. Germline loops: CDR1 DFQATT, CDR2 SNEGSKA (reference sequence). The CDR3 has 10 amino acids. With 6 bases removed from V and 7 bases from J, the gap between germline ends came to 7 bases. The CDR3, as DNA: TGCAGTGCCCAGGCGAATGAGCAGTTCTTC. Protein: CSAQANEQFF.